This TCR beta chain was retrieved from a study of CD4+ T cells in melanoma. Study observations and caveats: In melanoma, neoantigen-specific CD4+ T cells reportedly differed in differentiation state. A reported correlation linked neoantigen-specific CD4+ T cells to CD8+, macrophage and B cell function.

Method: immunoSEQ multiplex PCR; TCRdb's copy keeps in-frame clones and lacks some. The sample gives 9,500 to 12,000 clones, around 71% of which show up once; 9% to 15% is in the top ten. The CDR3 length is 14 residues. The germline V and J ends were trimmed by 1 base and 4 bases, with 10 bases remaining between them. Germline CDR1 LNHDA, CDR2 SQIVND (reference sequence). This clone was found once. The antigen remains unidentified. The specimen was cells from a culture (not recorded whether cultured in vitro). The chain is built from TRBV19 and TRBJ1-2; no firm D call. The receptor's source is a human donor with melanoma. CDR3 loop: CASSIGSIRYGYTF. As DNA, the CDR3 is TGTGCCAGTAGTATAGGGAGTATCCGCTATGGCTACACCTTC.